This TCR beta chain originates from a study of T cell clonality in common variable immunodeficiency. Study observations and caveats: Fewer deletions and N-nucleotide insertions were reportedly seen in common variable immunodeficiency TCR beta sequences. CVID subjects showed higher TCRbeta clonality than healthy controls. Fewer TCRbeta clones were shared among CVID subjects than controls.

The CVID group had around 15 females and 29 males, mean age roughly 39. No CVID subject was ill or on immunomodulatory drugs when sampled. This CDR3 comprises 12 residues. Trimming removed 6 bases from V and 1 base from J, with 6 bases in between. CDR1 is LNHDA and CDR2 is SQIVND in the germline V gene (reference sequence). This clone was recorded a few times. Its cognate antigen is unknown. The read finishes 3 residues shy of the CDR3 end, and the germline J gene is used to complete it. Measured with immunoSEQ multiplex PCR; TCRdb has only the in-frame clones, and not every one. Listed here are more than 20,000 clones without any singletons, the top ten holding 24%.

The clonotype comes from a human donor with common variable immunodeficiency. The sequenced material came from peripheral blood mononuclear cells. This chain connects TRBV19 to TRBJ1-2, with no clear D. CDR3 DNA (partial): TGTGCCAGTAGCAGAATTAACTATGGC. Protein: CASSRINYG. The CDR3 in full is CASSRINYGYTF.